This T cell receptor (beta chain) is from a study of technical replicates of blood from a handful of donors. Libraries were prepared by immunoSEQ multiplex PCR; TCRdb keeps only in-frame clonotypes and omits some of them. The sample holds over 50,000 clones, 97% seen once. The TCR comes from a human donor in good health. Sequencing was carried out using T cells isolated from PBMCs.

For the CDR3, the DNA is TGTGCCAGTAGTATCAGGGGGCTTAATGAAAAACTGTTTTTT. It specifies CASSIRGLNEKLFF. This rearrangement joins TRBV19 to TRBJ1-4, with TRBD1 matching over 8 bases. Germline CDR1 and CDR2: LNHDA and SQIVND (reference sequence). V gave up 3 bases and J gave up 4 bases; unmatched junction bases: 1. The CDR3 loop spans 14 amino acids. Looking up the rest from reference TRBV19 and TRBJ1-4 gives the full variable domain: DGGITQSPKYLFRKEGQNVTLSCEQNLNHDAMYWYRQDPGQGLRLIYYSQIVNDFQKGDIAEGYSVSREKKESFPLTVTSAQKNPTAFYLCASSIRGLNEKLFFGSGTQLSVL.